These 26 T cell receptor beta chains share one sample of origin, sequenced in a study of cytomegalovirus exposure and HLA in healthy donors. The PCR contained 60 Vbeta and 13 Jbeta primers. Method: immunoSEQ multiplex PCR; TCRdb's copy keeps in-frame clones and lacks some. The sample lists 100,000 to 150,000 clones; over 65% were seen once. The sequencing sample was made of PBMCs. These receptors all come from a woman in her forties in good health and CMV-seropositive.

This sequence joins TRBV11-2 and TRBJ1-3; 7 bases match TRBD1. Germline V gives CDR1 SGHAT, CDR2 FQNNGV. The CDR3 sequence is 15 residues long. V dropped 0 bases and J dropped 3; count of bases not matched to a gene: 2. Here the CDR3 reads CASSLEGDSGNTIYF. The CDR3 DNA reads TGTGCCAGCAGCTTAGAAGGGGACAGTGGAAACACCATATATTTT.

This rearrangement joins TRBV5-1 to TRBJ1-1, with 8 bases that match TRBD1. The V segment lost 4 bases and the J segment 0 bases; nucleotides outside the gene matches: 2. CDR1 is SGHRS, CDR2 YFSETQ, per germline. The CDR3 length is 14 residues. The CDR3 coding sequence is TGCGCCAGCAGCCCGGACAGGGTGAACACTGAAGCTTTCTTT. The encoded protein is CASSPDRVNTEAFF.

The gene calls are TRBV29-1 and TRBJ1-1, with 8 bases aligning to TRBD1. Germline CDR1 SQVTM, CDR2 ANQGSEA. This CDR3 region has 15 residues. The trim removed 4 bases at V and 3 bases at J, leaving 10 bases unmatched. DNA for the CDR3: TGCAGCGTTGTCCCCAGGGGGCACGGGGACACTGAAGCTTTCTTT. Translating gives CSVVPRGHGDTEAFF.

The chain recombines TRBV2 with TRBJ2-5, with D maybe TRBD1 (5 bases). V shed 3 bases and J shed 5 bases, with 13 bases lying between them. CDR3 length equals 14 residues. CDR1 SNHLY and CDR2 FYNNEI come from the germline V gene. The CDR3 coding sequence is TGTGCCAGCAGTGATCCCAGGGCTACGGAGACCCAGTACTTC. Translating it yields CASSDPRATETQYF. Variable domain in full (rest from reference TRBV2 and TRBJ2-5): EPEVTQTPSHQVTQMGQEVILRCVPISNHLYFYWYRQILGQKVEFLVSFYNNEISEKSEIFDDQFSVERPDGSNFTLKIRSTKLEDSAMYFCASSDPRATETQYFGPGTRLLVL.

The chain joins TRBV27 to TRBJ2-7, with D perhaps TRBD2 (5 bases). The CDR3 sequence is 16 residues long. CDR1 and CDR2 (germline): MNHEY, SMNVEV (reference sequence). V dropped 6 bases and J dropped 3 bases, with 21 bases sitting between them. This chain's CDR3 is CASSRTGLALNYEQYF. CDR3 sequence (DNA): TGTGCCAGCAGCCGAACTGGGCTAGCTCTAAACTACGAGCAGTACTTC.

V and J are TRBV19 and TRBJ1-2; 8 bases map to TRBD1. Looked up from germline, CDR1 is LNHDA and CDR2 is SQIVND (reference sequence). This CDR3 has 13 residues. J gave up 8 bases and V 0 bases, and 2 bases lay outside the gene matches. This chain's CDR3 is CASSIDAGGGYTF. CDR3 sequence (DNA): TGTGCCAGTAGTATAGATGCAGGGGGCGGCTACACCTTC.

This chain uses TRBV28 with TRBJ1-4; 9 positions match TRBD1. Trimming removed 2 bases from V and 2 bases from J; junction bases left unmatched: 9. The CDR3 totals 18 residues. Germline assignment: CDR1 MDHEN and CDR2 SYDVKM. The CDR3 region is CASSLPGQGVVTNEKLFF. Here the CDR3 DNA reads TGTGCCAGCAGTTTACCGGGACAGGGAGTGGTTACTAATGAAAAACTGTTTTTT.

This chain joins TRBV7-6 and TRBJ1-1; D possibly corresponds to TRBD1 (5 bases). Trimming shortened V by 1 base and J by 1 base, and 7 bases separated the two germline ends. CDR1 is SGHVS, CDR2 FNYEAQ, per germline. The CDR3 covers 14 residues. The DNA of the CDR3 is TGTGCCAGCAGCTTAGGTACAGGGAACACTGAAGCTTTCTTT. This codes for CASSLGTGNTEAFF.

This chain joins TRBV27 and TRBJ2-1; 7 positions agree with TRBD2. Trimming at V came to 10 bases and at J to 2 bases, leaving 8 bases not matched to a gene. Germline V gene lookup returns CDR1 MNHEY and CDR2 SMNVEV (reference sequence). This CDR3 region has 14 residues. CDR3 region: CATRSGVTYNEQFF. CDR3 nucleotides: TGTGCCACCCGAAGCGGGGTTACCTACAATGAGCAGTTCTTC.

In this sample, this clone turned up a few times. This sequence joins TRBV15 and TRBJ1-1; no reliable D call. V was pared by 1 base and J by 3 bases, with 9 bases between. Germline V gene sequence: CDR1 LNHNV, CDR2 YYDKDF (reference sequence). The CDR3 extends over 14 amino acids. The DNA of the CDR3 is TGTGCCACCAGCAGAGGTCAGGAGGACACTGAAGCTTTCTTT. Its protein product is CATSRGQEDTEAFF.

CDR3 in DNA: TGTGCCAGCAGCCCCGGAGGGACTAGGGGTCAAGAGACCCAGTACTTC. It yields the protein CASSPGGTRGQETQYF. This rearrangement joins TRBV13 to TRBJ2-5, with 8 bases fitting TRBD2. The V and J ends lost 5 bases and 2 bases, in that order; junction bases with no gene match: 10. This CDR3 contains 16 residues. CDR1 is PRHDT and CDR2 is FYEKMQ in the germline V gene (reference sequence).

This clone occurred a few times. The chain is built from TRBV30 and TRBJ2-7, with 11 bases lining up with TRBD2. V lost 4 bases and J lost 0; bases outside the gene matches: 8. The CDR3 length is 16 residues. Germline V lookup: CDR1 GTSNPN, CDR2 SVGIG (reference sequence). The CDR3, as DNA: TGTGCCTGGACCCCCGGGACTAGCGGCACCTCCTACGAGCAGTACTTC. Encoded protein: CAWTPGTSGTSYEQYF.

In this sample, this clone turned up once. The CDR3: CASSSKRGSPGELFF. In DNA form, the CDR3 reads TGTGCCAGTTCATCTAAACGGGGAAGTCCCGGGGAGCTGTTTTTT. The chain carries TRBV19 and TRBJ2-2, with D maybe TRBD2 (5 bases). The CDR3 spans 15 residues. Deletions cut 8 bases from V and 6 bases from J, with 19 bases between. Germline values: CDR1 LNHDA, CDR2 SQIVND (reference sequence).

Note on this clone: A junction boundary mismatches the germline segment, possibly from a read error. The CDR3 nucleotides are TGTGCCTGGAGTGACGGACAGGGCCACTACGAGCAGCGCTTC. This sequence encodes CAWSDGQGHYEQRF. The chain couples TRBV30 to TRBJ2-7; 8 nucleotides align to TRBD1. Germline values: CDR1 GTSNPN, CDR2 SVGIG (reference sequence). The CDR3 extends over 14 amino acids.

Concerning this clone itself: One junction end does not reproduce the germline sequence, and a read error may be involved. The V and J genes are TRBV7-7 and TRBJ2-3, with a weak D call TRBD2 (5 bases). In germline, CDR1 is SSHAT, CDR2 FNYEAQ (reference sequence). The CDR3 has 15 amino acids. The CDR3 DNA follows: TGTGCTAGCAGCTTACTATCTTGGGAGTCAGATACGCAGTATTTT. Its translation is CASSLLSWESDTQYF.

This rearrangement joins TRBV7-2 to TRBJ2-1, with 8 bases aligning to TRBD2. Germline CDR1 reads SGHTA; CDR2 reads FQGNSA. V was pared by 5 bases and J by 6 bases, with 12 bases of the junction left unmatched. The CDR3 contains 16 residues. The CDR3 reads CASSLNAGTRSNEQFF. For the CDR3, the DNA is TGTGCCAGCAGCCTAAACGCCGGGACTAGGAGCAATGAGCAGTTCTTC.

The chain uses TRBV27 and TRBJ2-7; D is uncertain. Germline V gene sequence: CDR1 MNHEY, CDR2 SMNVEV (reference sequence). Trimming took 4 bases from V and 2 from J, leaving 3 bases between them. The CDR3 totals 11 residues. CDR3 in amino acids: CASSSTYEQYF. The DNA of the CDR3 is TGTGCCAGCAGTTCTACCTACGAGCAGTACTTC.

This clone was detected only once. The chain carries TRBV28 and TRBJ1-1, with unresolved D. V was shortened by 6 bases and J by 3 bases, with 11 bases between the two germline ends. From germline, CDR1 is MDHEN and CDR2 SYDVKM. CDR3 size: 13 residues. The DNA for the CDR3 is TGTGCCAGCAGATCCTCCCAGTACACTGAAGCTTTCTTT. Its translation is CASRSSQYTEAFF.

The V gene is TRBV13, the J gene TRBJ2-7; D is perhaps TRBD1 (6 bases). The V end lost 0 bases, the J end lost 3 bases, and 12 bases lay between the germline ends. CDR1 and CDR2 from the germline V gene are PRHDT and FYEKMQ (reference sequence). The CDR3 has 15 residues. The CDR3 nucleotides are TGTGCCAGCAGCTTAGGCCGGGACAATCACTACGAGCAGTACTTC. Translated: CASSLGRDNHYEQYF.

This clone was picked up a small number of times. V usage is TRBV11-2 and J usage is TRBJ2-1; 10 nucleotides agree with TRBD1. The V segment lost 4 bases and the J segment 4 bases; nucleotides outside the gene matches: 4. Germline V CDR1 and CDR2: SGHAT, FQNNGV. The CDR3 consists of 15 residues. The CDR3, as DNA: TGTGCCAGCAGCTGGACAGGGGGTATGTACAATGAGCAGTTCTTC. Protein sequence: CASSWTGGMYNEQFF.

The table lists this clone with a few counts. The chain couples TRBV27 to TRBJ1-1; 9 bases are a match to TRBD1. Germline lookup yields CDR1 MNHEY and CDR2 SMNVEV (reference sequence). The CDR3 is made up of 16 amino acids. The V segment lost 4 bases and the J segment 1 base; nucleotides outside the gene matches: 7. The CDR3: CASSSPGTGSNTEAFF. The DNA for the CDR3 is TGTGCCAGCAGTTCCCCCGGGACAGGGTCGAACACTGAAGCTTTCTTT.

The chain joins TRBV7-3 to TRBJ2-5; 10 bases fit TRBD1. There are 14 residues in the CDR3. Germline loops: CDR1 SGHTA, CDR2 FQGTGA. The V and J ends lost 5 bases and 4 bases, in that order; junction bases with no gene match: 4. The CDR3 here is CASSPGTGAETQYF. The CDR3 DNA follows: TGTGCCAGCAGCCCAGGGACAGGGGCAGAGACCCAGTACTTC.

This clone appeared once. The rearrangement joins TRBV27 to TRBJ1-2, with 10 bases identical to TRBD1. The CDR3 loop spans 15 amino acids. V lost 3 bases and J lost 4; bases outside the gene matches: 5. Germline V gene data show CDR1 as MNHEY and CDR2 as SMNVEV (reference sequence). The CDR3: CASSFGQGDFYGYTF. The CDR3 DNA follows: TGTGCCAGCAGTTTTGGACAGGGGGACTTCTATGGCTACACCTTC.

This sequence joins TRBV6-6 and TRBJ1-5; no definite D call. CDR3 length equals 16 residues. Trimming took off 5 bases at V and 0 bases at J, with 14 bases between the two ends. Per germline, CDR1 MNHNY and CDR2 SVGAGI (reference sequence). CDR3 sequence: CASSPTENYSNQPQHF. CDR3 coding DNA: TGTGCCAGCAGTCCCACGGAGAATTATAGCAATCAGCCCCAGCATTTT.

This chain connects TRBV5-6 to TRBJ2-1, with no clear D. The CDR3 totals 12 residues. Deletions cut 5 bases from V and 4 bases from J, with 7 bases between. Germline values: CDR1 SGHDT, CDR2 YYEEEE. Written as DNA, the CDR3 is TGTGCCAGCAGTCCAGGTTACAATGAGCAGTTCTTC. Its protein product is CASSPGYNEQFF.

This clone has more than one count but fewer than ten. The genes are TRBV18 and TRBJ2-4; TRBD2 agrees at 8 bases. Losses at the gene ends were 3 bases for V and 9 bases for J; bases not matched to a gene: 16. Germline V gene sequence: CDR1 KGHSH, CDR2 LQKENI. CDR3 size: 17 residues. CDR3 in DNA: TGTGCCAGCTCACCGGTTCCGGGACTAGTGCCCCCGAGCATTCAGTACTTC. This sequence encodes CASSPVPGLVPPSIQYF.